Following are 16 T cell receptor beta chains from one sample sequenced in a study of T cell clonotyping in hematopoietic cell transplantation. Generated by immunoSEQ multiplex PCR, the TCRdb table keeps only in-frame clones and is missing some. The table lists about 16,000 clones, roughly 90% of them singletons. The sequencing sample was made of peripheral blood mononuclear cells. These receptors originate from a man aged 50 or older in good health. Some clones in this sample may be carry-over from other donors' samples.

The gene calls are TRBV7-9 and TRBJ1-2; perhaps TRBD1 as D (5 bases). CDR1 and CDR2 from the germline V gene are SEHNR and FQNEAQ (reference sequence). The length of the CDR3 is 14 residues. Trimming left V 1 base short and J 4 bases short, with 10 bases between. The CDR3 reads CASSLVQALYGYTF. DNA for the CDR3: TGTGCCAGCAGCTTAGTACAGGCACTCTATGGCTACACCTTC.

The genes are TRBV5-6 and TRBJ1-2; D not resolved. V gave up 1 base and J gave up 5 bases, with 6 bases separating them. This CDR3 is 12 amino acids long. Germline CDR1 SGHDT, CDR2 YYEEEE. Written as DNA, the CDR3 is TGTGCCAGCAGCTTGCGCGGGTATGGCTACACCTTC. This codes for CASSLRGYGYTF.

The rearrangement uses TRBV29-1 and TRBJ1-1, with a possible D match to TRBD1 (5 bases). V dropped 5 bases and J dropped 4 bases, with 17 bases sitting between them. Germline V gives CDR1 SQVTM, CDR2 ANQGSEA. The CDR3 runs to 14 residues. CDR3 residues: CSVSLAGWVTEAFF. DNA of the CDR3: TGCAGCGTTTCCCTGGCAGGGTGGGTCACTGAAGCTTTCTTT.

V is TRBV7-2 and J is TRBJ2-3; no clear D gene. V was cut by 5 bases and J by 2 bases, with 8 bases left in between. Germline V lookup: CDR1 SGHTA, CDR2 FQGNSA. This CDR3 spans 13 amino acids. This CDR3 reads CASSPYITDTQYF. In DNA, the CDR3 is TGTGCCAGCAGCCCGTACATCACAGATACGCAGTATTTT.

The chain recombines TRBV7-9 with TRBJ2-3; D unresolved. From germline, CDR1 is SEHNR and CDR2 FQNEAQ (reference sequence). The CDR3 is 13 amino acids. Trimming cost V 1 base and J 3 bases, with 5 bases left between them. The CDR3 DNA sequence: TGTGCCAGCAGCTTAGGCGGAACAGATACGCAGTATTTT. This encodes CASSLGGTDTQYF.

The genes are TRBV30 and TRBJ2-7; the D is unclear. The CDR3 is 13 residues long. CDR1 is GTSNPN, CDR2 SVGIG, per germline (reference sequence). V dropped 1 base and J dropped 0 bases, with 7 bases sitting between them. CDR3 nucleotide sequence: TGTGCCTGGAGTGGCTTGGGCTCCTACGAGCAGTACTTC. The encoded protein is CAWSGLGSYEQYF.

The rearrangement uses TRBV29-1 and TRBJ2-3, with D possibly TRBD2 on 5 matching bases. V was shortened by 5 bases and J by 12 bases, with 9 bases between the two germline ends. The CDR3 is 9 amino acids. The germline CDR1 and CDR2 sequences are SQVTM and ANQGSEA. CDR3 DNA sequence: TGCAGCGTTCCGGGATCTCAGTATTTT. This sequence encodes CSVPGSQYF.

The chain joins TRBV5-8 to TRBJ2-3; tentative D call: TRBD2 (7 bases). Germline loops: CDR1 SGHTS, CDR2 YDEGEE. CDR3 size: 17 residues. Trimming took 1 base from V and 0 from J, leaving 15 bases between them. CDR3 coding DNA: TGTGCCAGCAGCTTGATTGCCGGGGGGCATAGCACAGATACGCAGTATTTT. Its translation: CASSLIAGGHSTDTQYF.

The chain joins TRBV7-2 to TRBJ1-2; the match to TRBD1 covers 7 bases. This CDR3 contains 14 residues. V lost 0 bases, J lost 6 bases, and 4 bases stayed unmatched. CDR1 and CDR2 from the germline V gene are SGHTA and FQGNSA. DNA of the CDR3: TGTGCCAGCAGCTTAGCAGGGGGCGACCATGGCTACACCTTC. Protein: CASSLAGGDHGYTF.

This clone was recorded only once. This chain links TRBV27 with TRBJ2-7; possibly TRBD1 or TRBD2 for D (6 bases each). Germline CDR1 is MNHEY and CDR2 is SMNVEV (reference sequence). This CDR3 has 13 residues. Trimming removed 3 bases at V and 2 bases at J, with 8 bases between. The CDR3 DNA is TGTGCCAGCAGTTTCCGGGGGCCCTACGAGCAGTACTTC. Encoded protein: CASSFRGPYEQYF.

The V gene is TRBV30, the J gene TRBJ1-1, with D tentatively TRBD1 (6 bases). This CDR3 region has 12 residues. CDR1 GTSNPN and CDR2 SVGIG come from the germline V gene (reference sequence). Between the trimmed V and J ends, which lost 2 bases and 7 bases, there was a span of 11 bases. The CDR3 DNA reads as TGTGCCTGGAGTCAGGGGAACGGTGAAGCTTTCTTT. Translated: CAWSQGNGEAFF.

A few counts support this clone. The chain carries TRBV5-5 and TRBJ1-6; maybe TRBD1 (5 bases). There are 16 residues in the CDR3. The V gene's germline CDR1 is SGHKS and CDR2 YYEKEE (reference sequence). Trimming took off 4 bases at V and 10 bases at J, with 21 bases between the two ends. The CDR3 coding sequence is TGTGCCAGCAGCCTTGAACCTCGACAGCTTAACTCACCCCTCCACTTT. Encoded protein: CASSLEPRQLNSPLHF.

The chain recombines TRBV30 with TRBJ2-1; 13 bases align to TRBD2. The CDR3 runs to 13 residues. Germline V gives CDR1 GTSNPN, CDR2 SVGIG (reference sequence). V trimming: 2 bases; J trimming: 10 bases; junction bases outside the gene matches: 2. CDR3 DNA: TGTGCCTGGAGTCCGGGACTAGCGGGGGAGCAGTTCTTC. This translates into CAWSPGLAGEQFF.

The genes are TRBV7-2 and TRBJ1-5, with D tentatively TRBD1 (5 bases). The CDR3 runs 14 residues. Between the trimmed V and J ends, which lost 4 bases and 12 bases, there was a span of 19 bases. The germline V gene encodes CDR1 SGHTA and CDR2 FQGNSA. Written as DNA, the CDR3 is TGTGCCAGCAGCTCGACCCGGGACCGGGGAAACCAGCATTTT. Protein product: CASSSTRDRGNQHF.

The chain carries TRBV4-1 and TRBJ2-7; D possibly corresponds to TRBD2 (7 bases). Between the trimmed V and J ends, which lost 1 base and 4 bases, there was a span of 17 bases. This CDR3 spans 16 amino acids. Germline assignment: CDR1 MGHRA and CDR2 YSYEKL. The CDR3 here is CASSQVGAGRGYEQYF. CDR3 DNA: TGCGCCAGCAGCCAAGTGGGAGCAGGGAGGGGGTACGAGCAGTACTTC.

This chain uses TRBV7-3 with TRBJ1-2; no definite D call. CDR1 is SGHTA and CDR2 is FQGTGA in the germline V gene. The length of the CDR3 is 11 residues. The V end was cut by 0 bases, the J end by 7 bases, with 3 bases between. The CDR3 spells CASSLTGGYTF. The DNA of the CDR3 is TGTGCCAGCAGCTTAACCGGTGGCTACACCTTC.